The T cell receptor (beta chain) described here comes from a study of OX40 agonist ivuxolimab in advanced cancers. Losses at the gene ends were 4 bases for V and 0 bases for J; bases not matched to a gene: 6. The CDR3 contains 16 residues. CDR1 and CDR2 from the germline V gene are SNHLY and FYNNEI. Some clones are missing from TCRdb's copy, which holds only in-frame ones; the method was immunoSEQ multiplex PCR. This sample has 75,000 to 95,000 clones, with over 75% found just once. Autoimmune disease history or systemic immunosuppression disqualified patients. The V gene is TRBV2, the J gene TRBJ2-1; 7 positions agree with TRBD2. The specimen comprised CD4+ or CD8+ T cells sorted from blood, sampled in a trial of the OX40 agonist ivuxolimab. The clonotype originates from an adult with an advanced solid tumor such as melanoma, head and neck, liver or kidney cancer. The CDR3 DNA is TGTGCCAGCAGTGCGGCGGGGGTGAGCTCCTACAATGAGCAGTTCTTC. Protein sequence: CASSAAGVSSYNEQFF.